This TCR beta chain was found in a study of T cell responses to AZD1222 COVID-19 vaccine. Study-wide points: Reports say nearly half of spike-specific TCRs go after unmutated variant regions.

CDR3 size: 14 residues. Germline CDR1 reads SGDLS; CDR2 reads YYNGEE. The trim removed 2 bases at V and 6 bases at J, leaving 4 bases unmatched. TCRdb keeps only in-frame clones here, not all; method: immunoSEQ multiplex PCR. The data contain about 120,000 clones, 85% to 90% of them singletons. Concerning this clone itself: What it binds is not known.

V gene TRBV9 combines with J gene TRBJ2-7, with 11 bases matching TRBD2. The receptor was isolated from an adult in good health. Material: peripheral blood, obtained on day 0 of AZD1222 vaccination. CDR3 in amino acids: CASSVLAGGSEQYF. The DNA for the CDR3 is TGTGCCAGCAGCGTTCTAGCGGGAGGTTCCGAGCAGTACTTC. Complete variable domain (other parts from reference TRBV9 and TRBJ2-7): DSGVTQTPKHLITATGQRVTLRCSPRSGDLSVYWYQQSLDQGLQFLIQYYNGEERAKGNILERFSAQQFPDLHSELNLSSLELGDSALYFCASSVLAGGSEQYFGPGTRLTVT.